Each of the 5 T cell receptor beta chains below was sequenced from the same sample in a study of T cell changes during pregnancy in multiple sclerosis. Assay used: immunoSEQ multiplex PCR; TCRdb lists only in-frame clones, some missing. This sample yields about 41,000 clones, of which roughly nine tenths are seen a single time; 0.55% to 0.7% belongs to the top ten. This specimen consisted of CD4+ T cells from peripheral blood mononuclear cells, obtained in the first trimester of pregnancy. These receptors all come from a female donor with multiple sclerosis, enrolled in a pregnancy study.

The J gene is TRBJ2-7, the V gene TRBV11-3; TRBD2 agrees at 10 bases. V trimming: 0 bases; J trimming: 1 base; junction bases outside the gene matches: 3. The germline CDR1 and CDR2 sequences are SGHNT and YENEEA. The CDR3 has 16 amino acids. The CDR3 here is CASSLDTSGESYEQYF. CDR3 coding DNA: TGTGCCAGCAGCTTAGATACTAGCGGGGAATCCTACGAGCAGTACTTC.

The chain carries TRBV19 and TRBJ2-5; 11 bases map to TRBD2. V gave up 6 bases and J gave up 4 bases; unmatched junction bases: 10. CDR1 is LNHDA and CDR2 is SQIVND in the germline V gene (reference sequence). This CDR3 spans 16 amino acids. The CDR3 is CASRGLAGGLGETQYF. CDR3 in DNA: TGTGCCAGTAGAGGGCTAGCGGGAGGTTTAGGAGAGACCCAGTACTTC.

The J gene is TRBJ1-5, the V gene TRBV29-1, with 10 bases matching TRBD1. Germline V gene sequence: CDR1 SQVTM, CDR2 ANQGSEA. CDR3 length equals 12 residues. Unmatched junction bases numbered 6, after V lost 7 bases and J lost 9 bases. CDR3 region: CSAGTGDRPQHF. In nucleotides, the CDR3 is TGCAGCGCCGGGACAGGGGATCGGCCCCAGCATTTT.

The chain links TRBV5-4 to TRBJ1-4, with 8 bases aligning to TRBD1. The CDR3 loop spans 13 amino acids. Germline lookup yields CDR1 SGHNT and CDR2 YYREEE (reference sequence). V lost 3 bases and J lost 8; bases outside the gene matches: 3. Here the CDR3 reads CASSSGQGEKLFF. DNA of the CDR3: TGTGCCAGCAGCTCCGGACAGGGAGAAAAACTGTTTTTT.

The table lists this clone with a few counts. The chain has TRBV7-2 and TRBJ2-5; TRBD1 might be the D (7 bases). The germline V gene has CDR1 SGHTA and CDR2 FQGNSA. This CDR3 contains 17 residues. Trimming removed 1 base at V and 4 bases at J, with 19 bases between. CDR3: CASSLVARQGGGETQYF. In DNA form, the CDR3 reads TGTGCCAGCAGCTTAGTGGCCCGACAGGGAGGAGGAGAGACCCAGTACTTC.